This is a list of T cell receptor beta chains from one sample in a study of control samples from healthy donors and cancer patients. Clones were sequenced by immunoSEQ multiplex PCR, and TCRdb holds only the in-frame ones, with some missing. This table has 95,000 to 100,000 clones, around nine tenths appearing once. Material for sequencing was blood. The receptor set was obtained from a man aged 30-40 years in good health. CDR3s include the opening cysteine and the closing phenylalanine or tryptophan. D genes are given only for firm matches. The size of a clone is reported for some rows only, either as once, few or many, or as a class for expanded clones.

d_gene	v_gene	j_gene	abundance	CDR3nt	CDR3aa
TRBD2	TRBV5-1	TRBJ2-3	-	TGCGCCAGCAGCTTCGGTTCGTCTGCGGGGGTCACAGATACGCAGTATTTT	CASSFGSSAGVTDTQYF
TRBD2	TRBV7-2	TRBJ2-1	-	TGTGCCAGCAGGAGGACTAGCGGGACCGGCAATGAGCAGTTCTTC	CASRRTSGTGNEQFF
TRBD2	TRBV19	TRBJ2-7	-	TGTGCCAGTAGTACGTCTGGCGGGAGAGGTTTAGGCAAGCAGTACTTC	CASSTSGGRGLGKQYF
-	TRBV11-2	TRBJ2-5	-	TGTGCCAGCAGCTCCGCCACCAGCAGGGGGGAAGAGACCCAGTACTTC	CASSSATSRGEETQYF
-	TRBV12-3/TRBV12-4	TRBJ1-2	-	TGTGCCAGCAGTCAGGGTGGCTATGGCTACACCTTC	CASSQGGYGYTF
-	TRBV30	TRBJ2-1	-	TGTGCCTGGAGTGTAACACAGGGCGTGAATGAGCAGTTCTTC	CAWSVTQGVNEQFF
-	TRBV4-1	TRBJ1-3	-	TGCGCCAGCAGCCAAGACCCCACCCTTTACACCATATATTTT	CASSQDPTLYTIYF
TRBD2	TRBV11-2	TRBJ2-5	-	TGTGCCAGCAGCTTAGTGGTAGCGGGAGGGCCAAGCAGAGAGACCCAGTACTTC	CASSLVVAGGPSRETQYF
-	TRBV6-6	TRBJ1-6	-	TGTGCCAGCAGCAGACTCAGTAGCTCCTATAATTCACCCCTCCACTTT	CASSRLSSSYNSPLHF
TRBD2	TRBV4-1	TRBJ2-3	few	TGCGCCAGCAGCCAAGAAGGGCCGAGGCTAGCGGGACCCTATACGCAGTATTTT	CASSQEGPRLAGPYTQYF
TRBD2	TRBV7-2	TRBJ2-7	-	TGTGCCAGCAGCTTAGCGGGGACTAGCCGGGAGCAGTACTTC	CASSLAGTSREQYF
TRBD1	TRBV19	TRBJ1-2	-	TGTGCCAGTAGTACGGGACAGGGTACGAGTGGCTACACCTTC	CASSTGQGTSGYTF
TRBD2	TRBV6-4	TRBJ2-1	-	TGTGCCAGCAGTGACTTCGGTGGGAGGGCCAAAAATGAGCAGTTCTTC	CASSDFGGRAKNEQFF
-	TRBV5-5	TRBJ1-3	-	TGTGCCAGCAGCTTGGCTGGACAGTTTGGAAACACCATATATTTT	CASSLAGQFGNTIYF
TRBD1	TRBV19	TRBJ1-1	-	TGTGCCAGTAGTCCCTGGACAGGGGGCGGAGGAGGTGAAGCTTTCTTT	CASSPWTGGGGGEAFF
TRBD1	TRBV5-8	TRBJ2-5	-	TGTGCCAGCAGCTTGTCTGGGACAGGGGTCCAAGAGACCCAGTACTTC	CASSLSGTGVQETQYF
-	TRBV30	TRBJ2-7	-	TGTGCCTGGAGTGGGCCAAATTACGAGCAGTACTTC	CAWSGPNYEQYF
-	TRBV28	TRBJ2-7	-	TGTGCCAGCAGTTACCGTCCGGGACCGACTTCGGGGGCGTACTTC	CASSYRPGPTSGAYF
-	TRBV18	TRBJ1-2	-	TGTGCCAGCTCACCACAGAACCAGGGGAGTAACTATGGCTACACCTTC	CASSPQNQGSNYGYTF
-	TRBV7-9	TRBJ2-5	-	TGTGCCAGCAGCTTCACGGGTCAGGGTCAGGAGTACTTC	CASSFTGQGQEYF
-	TRBV6-5	TRBJ1-5	-	TGTGCCAGCAGTCCCTACGGGGGGGAAAATCAGCCCCAGCATTTT	CASSPYGGENQPQHF
-	TRBV7-9	TRBJ2-5	-	TGTGCCAGCAGCCCGTGGCGGGATCAAGAGACCCAGTACTTC	CASSPWRDQETQYF
TRBD2	TRBV24-1	TRBJ2-5	-	TGTGCCACCAGTGATTCGCGGGGGGGCCTACTTGAGACCCAGTACTTC	CATSDSRGGLLETQYF
-	TRBV27	TRBJ1-2	-	TGTGCCAGCAGTCCACAGAAAAACTATGGCTACACCTTC	CASSPQKNYGYTF
TRBD2	TRBV30	TRBJ2-3	-	TGTGCCTGGAGCGGGGGGGGGCCTTCTTTAGATACGCAGTATTTT	CAWSGGGPSLDTQYF
-	TRBV18	TRBJ2-7	-	TGTGCCAGCTCACCAAGGCACGAGTTCTACGAGCAGTACTTC	CASSPRHEFYEQYF
-	TRBV27	TRBJ1-1	-	TGTGCCAGCAGCCCCGACGGAGGGGGAGGGTACACTGAAGCTTTCTTT	CASSPDGGGGYTEAFF
TRBD1	TRBV28	TRBJ1-3	-	TGTGCCAGCAGTATGGGACAGGTCTCTGGAAACACCATATATTTT	CASSMGQVSGNTIYF
-	TRBV11-2	TRBJ2-1	-	TGTGCCAGCAGCTTAGATTGGAGGGCGGAGGGGTACAATGAGCAGTTCTTC	CASSLDWRAEGYNEQFF
-	TRBV7-9	TRBJ1-5	-	TGTGCCAGCAGCTTAGTGGGAATGGGAAATCAGCCCCAGCATTTT	CASSLVGMGNQPQHF
-	TRBV30	TRBJ1-4	-	TGTGCCTGGAGCACGAAGACGGCGGGGAATGAAAAACTGTTTTTT	CAWSTKTAGNEKLFF
-	TRBV5-1	TRBJ1-5	-	TGCGCCGGGGGCACAAAGGGAGGGAGCAATCAGCCCCAGCATTTT	CAGGTKGGSNQPQHF
TRBD2	TRBV7-9	TRBJ2-5	-	TGTGCCAGCAGCCGGGGGACTAGCGGGAGGCGGGAGACCCAGTACTTC	CASSRGTSGRRETQYF
TRBD1	TRBV5-4	TRBJ2-7	-	TGTGCCAGCAGCTTGGAGACAGGGGGATCCTACGAGCAGTACTTC	CASSLETGGSYEQYF
TRBD1	TRBV11-2	TRBJ2-1	once	TGTGCCAGCAGCTGGACAGGGTCGGGCGACAATGAGCAGTTCTTC	CASSWTGSGDNEQFF
TRBD2	TRBV5-1	TRBJ2-7	-	TGCGCCAGCAGCCTAATAGCGGGTCCCTCCTACGAGCAGTACTTC	CASSLIAGPSYEQYF
-	TRBV12-3/TRBV12-4	TRBJ2-7	-	TGTGCCAGCCGTTCGGGGATTTACGAGCAGTACTTC	CASRSGIYEQYF
-	TRBV19	TRBJ1-5	-	TGTGCCAGTAGTATAGGGAGGGGGAATCAGCCCCAGCATTTT	CASSIGRGNQPQHF
-	TRBV6-5	TRBJ2-3	-	TGTGCCAGCAGTTACACGGCGGGCCCTAGCACAGATACGCAGTATTTT	CASSYTAGPSTDTQYF
TRBD2	TRBV5-6	TRBJ2-3	-	TGTGCCGCCCGAGCGGGGAAGACTAGCACAGATACGCAGTATTTT	CAARAGKTSTDTQYF
-	TRBV14	TRBJ1-6	-	TGTGCCAGCAGCTGGGACATTCTGGCACCCCTCCACTTT	CASSWDILAPLHF
-	TRBV19	TRBJ2-7	-	TGTGCCAGTAGTATCAAGGAGACTAAGTACGAGCAGTACTTC	CASSIKETKYEQYF
TRBD1	TRBV5-4	TRBJ2-5	-	TGTGCCAGCAGCTGGCCGGGACAGGGAGAGACCCAGTACTTC	CASSWPGQGETQYF
-	TRBV6-2/TRBV6-3	TRBJ2-1	-	TGTGCCAGCAGTTACGTTAGCGCGTACAATGAGCAGTTCTTC	CASSYVSAYNEQFF
TRBD1	TRBV11-2	TRBJ1-4	-	TGTGCCAGCAGCAAACAGGGGTTAGAGGAAAAACTGTTTTTT	CASSKQGLEEKLFF
-	TRBV11-2	TRBJ2-1	-	TGTGCCAGCAGTCGAAAGATAGAGACTCAACCCTTCTACAATGAGCAGTTCTTC	CASSRKIETQPFYNEQFF
-	TRBV19	TRBJ1-1	-	TGTGCCAGTAGTATTAGGGGGAACACTGAAGCTTTCTTT	CASSIRGNTEAFF
-	TRBV5-1	TRBJ2-3	once	TGCGCCAGCAGCTTGGTCGGGACAGATACGCAGTATTTT	CASSLVGTDTQYF
-	TRBV7-9	TRBJ2-2	-	TGTGCCAGCAGCCCCGCTGGCACCGGGGAGCTGTTTTTT	CASSPAGTGELFF
-	TRBV7-9	TRBJ1-4	-	TGTGCCAGCAGTCTTGGAGGACAGCCTAATGAAAAACTGTTTTTT	CASSLGGQPNEKLFF